This T cell receptor beta chain was recovered during a study of blood T cell repertoires in COVID-19. Study-level background: T cells, B-cell-depleted T cells, or PBMCs supplied cDNA or gDNA.

The assay was immunoSEQ multiplex PCR, and TCRdb's table has in-frame clones only and misses some. This table has 180,000 or so clones, more than 65% appearing once. This CDR3 spans 14 amino acids. V was clipped by 2 bases and J by 8 bases; unmatched bases: 8. The germline gives CDR1 MDHEN, CDR2 SYDVKM. All enrollees were roughly 18 to 100 years old and from about 25 US areas. Assignment of participants to cohorts was predicated upon participant-reported clinical history. J is TRBJ1-2 and V is TRBV28; 7 nucleotides align to TRBD1. The sequence derives from a man aged 45 to 65 who had recovered from COVID-19. Sequenced input: PBMCs or T cells enriched from blood (not recorded which). The CDR3 DNA sequence: TGTGCCAGCAGTTTAGGGACAGCCTCGGTCGGCTACACCTTC. Its protein is CASSLGTASVGYTF.